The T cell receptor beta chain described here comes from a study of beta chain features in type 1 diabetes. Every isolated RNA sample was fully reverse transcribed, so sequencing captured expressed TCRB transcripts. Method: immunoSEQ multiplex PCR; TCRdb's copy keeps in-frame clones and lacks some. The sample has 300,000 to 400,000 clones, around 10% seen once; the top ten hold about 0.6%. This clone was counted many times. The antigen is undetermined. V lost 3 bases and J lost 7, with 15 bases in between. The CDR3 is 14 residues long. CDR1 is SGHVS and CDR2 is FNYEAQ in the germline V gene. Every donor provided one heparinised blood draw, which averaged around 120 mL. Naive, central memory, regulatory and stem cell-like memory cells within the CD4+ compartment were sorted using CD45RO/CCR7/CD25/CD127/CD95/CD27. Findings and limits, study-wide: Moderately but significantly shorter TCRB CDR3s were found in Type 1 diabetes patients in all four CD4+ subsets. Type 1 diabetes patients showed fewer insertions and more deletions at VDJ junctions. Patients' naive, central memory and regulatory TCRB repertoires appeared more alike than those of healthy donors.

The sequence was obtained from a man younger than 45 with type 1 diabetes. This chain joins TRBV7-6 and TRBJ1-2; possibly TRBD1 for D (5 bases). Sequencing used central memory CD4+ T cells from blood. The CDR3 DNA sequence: TGTGCCAGCAGCTTCAGGGCAATGGATACTGGCTACACCTTC. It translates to CASSFRAMDTGYTF.